The sequence of this T cell receptor (beta chain) was determined in a study of shared clonotypes between healthy human individuals. At deep level, the assay was performed. Measured with immunoSEQ multiplex PCR; TCRdb has only the in-frame clones, and not every one. Of about 2.4 million clones listed, approximately 94% are singletons. Germline V gene sequence: CDR1 DFQATT, CDR2 SNEGSKA (reference sequence). Trimming removed 4 bases from V and 9 bases from J; junction bases left unmatched: 3. The CDR3 is 11 residues long. Comments on this clone: The antigen remains undetermined.

General study results and limits: Naive subsets usually exceeded memory subsets in estimated richness. Shared clonotypes: approximately 4.5% naive CD4, roughly 3.8% naive CD8, 2.3% memory CD4, approximately 0.37% memory CD8. The sampled material consisted only of blood, and tissue repertoires are likely to differ.

The receptor's source is a man younger than 30 in good health. Sequenced sample: naive CD4+ T cells sorted from blood. Subset in this sample: CD45RA+ positively selected. The chain employs TRBV20-1 and TRBJ2-1; 7 positions agree with TRBD1. CDR3 nucleotide sequence: TGCAGTGCTACAGGGGGTGTTGAGCAGTTCTTC. Translation gives CSATGGVEQFF.